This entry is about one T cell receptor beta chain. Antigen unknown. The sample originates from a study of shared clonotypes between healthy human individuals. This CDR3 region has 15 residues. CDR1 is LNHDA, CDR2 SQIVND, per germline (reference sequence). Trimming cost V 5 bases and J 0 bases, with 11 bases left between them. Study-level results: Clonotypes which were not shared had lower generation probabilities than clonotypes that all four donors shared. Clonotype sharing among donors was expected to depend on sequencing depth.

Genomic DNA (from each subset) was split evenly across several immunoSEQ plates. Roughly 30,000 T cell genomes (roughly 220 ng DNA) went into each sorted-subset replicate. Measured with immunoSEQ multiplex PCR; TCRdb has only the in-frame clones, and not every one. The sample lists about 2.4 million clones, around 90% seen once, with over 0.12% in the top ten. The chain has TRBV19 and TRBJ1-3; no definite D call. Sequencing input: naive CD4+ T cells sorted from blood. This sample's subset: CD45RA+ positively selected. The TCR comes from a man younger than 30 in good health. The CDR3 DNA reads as TGTGCCAGTAGTTTTCTCCGGGTCTCTGGAAACACCATATATTTT. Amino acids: CASSFLRVSGNTIYF.